The source of this TCR beta chain is a study of cytomegalovirus exposure and HLA in healthy donors. Study-wide findings and caveats: Most sequenced TCRs were rare (though some public TCRs occurred in many donors). Relative to the approximately 680-donor mean, N-insertions were reportedly fewer in an Asian-associated ancestry cluster in a later analysis. The classifier, whose performance was assessed in both the original and validation cohorts, reportedly diagnosed cytomegalovirus status with high specificity and sensitivity. Later analysis suggested most CMV-associated TCR beta chains were HLA-restricted.

As regards this clone: The antigen is not known.

The PCR was carried out with 60 Vbeta primers and 13 Jbeta primers. Profiled with immunoSEQ multiplex PCR; TCRdb holds only in-frame clones, not every one. The table has about 170,000 clones, roughly 70% seen once. J gave up 6 bases and V 4 bases, and 12 bases lay outside the gene matches. CDR1 is SGDLS and CDR2 is YYNGEE in the germline V gene. The CDR3 contains 15 residues. This sequence originates from a woman in her late teens or twenties in good health and CMV-seropositive. The specimen was PBMCs. This chain joins TRBV9 and TRBJ2-7; 8 nucleotides agree with TRBD2. DNA of the CDR3: TGTGCCAGCAGCCCTTTCATTAGCGGGGCGCTCGAGCAGTACTTC. Amino acids: CASSPFISGALEQYF.